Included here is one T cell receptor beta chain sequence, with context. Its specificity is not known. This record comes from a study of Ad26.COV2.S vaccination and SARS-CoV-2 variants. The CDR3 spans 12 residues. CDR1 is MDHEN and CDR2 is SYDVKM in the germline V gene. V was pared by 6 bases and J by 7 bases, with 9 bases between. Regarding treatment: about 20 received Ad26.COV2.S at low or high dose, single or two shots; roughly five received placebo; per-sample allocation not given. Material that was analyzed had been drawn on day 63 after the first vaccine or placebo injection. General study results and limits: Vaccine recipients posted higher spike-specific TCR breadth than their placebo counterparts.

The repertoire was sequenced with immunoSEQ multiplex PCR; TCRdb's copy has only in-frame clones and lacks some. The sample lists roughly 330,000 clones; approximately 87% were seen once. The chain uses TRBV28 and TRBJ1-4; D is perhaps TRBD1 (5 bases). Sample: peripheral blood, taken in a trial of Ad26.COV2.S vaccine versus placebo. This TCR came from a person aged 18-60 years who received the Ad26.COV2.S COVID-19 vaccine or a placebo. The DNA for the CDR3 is TGTGCCAGCAGAATTGGGGGTGAAAAACTGTTTTTT. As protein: CASRIGGEKLFF.